The T cell receptor beta chain under discussion was sequenced for a study of blood T cell repertoires in COVID-19. Study background: The United States, Italy and Spain provided the acute and convalescent COVID-19 samples. From T cells, B-cell-depleted T cells, or PBMCs came the material, which was cDNA or gDNA.

Original handling: Amplification from reference gene primers served as the basis for estimated nucleated cell counts. The table came from immunoSEQ multiplex PCR; TCRdb's copy has only in-frame clones and leaves some out. Clone size and V and J calls were adopted from that table, with D and trimming inferred from the DNA. The sample carries over 25,000 clones, about 90% recorded once. V lost 5 bases and J lost 3; bases outside the gene matches: 5. This CDR3 region has 15 residues. Per germline, CDR1 SGHAT and CDR2 FQNNGV. This clone was counted once. The TCR was taken from a woman in her 50s with active COVID-19. V gene TRBV11-2 combines with J gene TRBJ2-1, with 9 nucleotides matching TRBD2. Sequencing was carried out using peripheral blood. This CDR3 is CASSPLAGNYNEQFF. CDR3 DNA sequence: TGTGCCAGCAGCCCGCTAGCGGGAAACTACAATGAGCAGTTCTTC. The whole variable domain, filled in from reference TRBV11-2 and TRBJ2-1, reads EAGVAQSPRYKIIEKRQSVAFWCNPISGHATLYWYQQILGQGPKLLIQFQNNGVVDDSQLPKDRFSAERLKGVDSTLKIQPAKLEDSAVYLCASSPLAGNYNEQFFGPGTRLTVL.